This TCR beta chain was sequenced in a study of PD-1 blockade in classical Hodgkin lymphoma. The method was immunoSEQ multiplex PCR; TCRdb's version includes in-frame clones alone and lacks a portion of them. The sample lists roughly 35,000 clones; 90% to 95% were seen once. This clone was seen only a few times. The antigen remains undetermined. A junction boundary mismatches the germline segment, possibly from a read error. Specified time point: cycle 4 day 1 (C4D1), after six to seven weeks of nivolumab. Relapse was seen in all patients after autologous stem cell transplantation, and brentuximab vedotin exposure was variable. Magnetic negative selection purified CD4+ T cells from thawed PBMCs. Complete response, partial response or progressive disease were the best responses. Notes on the study in general: While CD8+ TCR diversity did not rise significantly by C4D1, CD4+ TCR diversity did. Reported baseline diversity: healthy donors highest, relapsed/refractory patients lowest.

Germline V gene lookup returns CDR1 SGHDN and CDR2 FVKESK. The CDR3 sequence is 14 residues long. The chain joins TRBV14 to TRBJ2-1, with unresolved D. The sample consisted of CD4+ T cells from blood, taken before the fourth cycle of nivolumab. This clonotype was sampled from a human donor with classical Hodgkin lymphoma. The CDR3 region has the DNA TGTGCCAGCAGCCAAGTCCGGACGTACACTGAGCAGTTCTTC. It is translated as CASSQVRTYTEQFF.